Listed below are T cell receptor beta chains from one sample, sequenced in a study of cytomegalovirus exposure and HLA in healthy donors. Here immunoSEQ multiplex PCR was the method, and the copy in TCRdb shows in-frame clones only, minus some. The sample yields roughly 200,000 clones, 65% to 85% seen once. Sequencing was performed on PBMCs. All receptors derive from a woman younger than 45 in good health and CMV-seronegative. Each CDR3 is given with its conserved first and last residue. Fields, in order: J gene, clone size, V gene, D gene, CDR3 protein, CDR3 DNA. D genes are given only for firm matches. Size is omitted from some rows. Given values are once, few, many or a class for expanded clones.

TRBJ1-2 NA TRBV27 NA CASSSGVGYGYTF TGTGCCAGCAGTTCAGGGGTTGGCTATGGCTACACCTTC
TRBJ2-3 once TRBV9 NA CASSDHPGLGTDTQYF TGTGCCAGCAGCGACCACCCGGGACTGGGGACAGATACGCAGTATTTT
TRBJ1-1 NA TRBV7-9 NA CASSLVPRDKNAEAFF TGTGCCAGCAGCTTAGTTCCCCGGGACAAAAACGCTGAAGCTTTCTTT
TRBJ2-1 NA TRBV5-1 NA CASSPSGQGHNEQFF TGCGCCAGCAGCCCGAGCGGCCAGGGGCACAATGAGCAGTTCTTC
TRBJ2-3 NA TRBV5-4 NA CASSTATQGRGADTQYF TGTGCCAGCAGCACCGCAACTCAGGGGAGGGGCGCAGATACGCAGTATTTT
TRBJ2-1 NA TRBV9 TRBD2 CASSGTSGREYNEQFF TGTGCCAGCAGCGGGACTAGCGGGAGGGAATACAATGAGCAGTTCTTC
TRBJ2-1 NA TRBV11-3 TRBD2 CASSLGLAGYNEQFF TGTGCCAGCAGCTTAGGACTAGCGGGTTACAATGAGCAGTTCTTC
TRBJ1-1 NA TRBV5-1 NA CASSLNQGGTEAFF TGCGCCAGCAGCTTGAACCAGGGAGGAACTGAAGCTTTCTTT
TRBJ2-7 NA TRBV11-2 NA CASSLGGFGYEQYF TGTGCCAGCAGCTTAGGAGGGTTCGGCTACGAGCAGTACTTC
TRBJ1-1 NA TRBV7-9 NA CASSAAAKTEAFF TGTGCCAGCAGCGCCGCAGCGAAGACTGAAGCTTTCTTT
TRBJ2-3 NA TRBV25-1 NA CASSESRLLATQYF TGTGCCAGCAGTGAATCCAGACTACTGGCTACGCAGTATTTT
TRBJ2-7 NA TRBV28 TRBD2 CASSFRAGGPYEQYF TGTGCCAGCAGTTTTAGAGCGGGAGGACCCTACGAGCAGTACTTC
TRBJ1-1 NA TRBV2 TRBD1 CASGTGGLNTEAFF TGTGCCAGCGGGACAGGGGGTTTGAACACTGAAGCTTTCTTT
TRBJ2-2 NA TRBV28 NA CASSLWTHSTGELFF TGTGCCAGCAGTTTATGGACACACTCAACCGGGGAGCTGTTTTTT
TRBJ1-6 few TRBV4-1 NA CASSQGSSYNSPLHF TGCGCCAGCAGCCAAGGGAGCTCCTATAATTCACCCCTCCACTTT
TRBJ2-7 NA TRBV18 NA CASSQNPQGYEQYF TGTGCCAGCTCCCAGAATCCCCAGGGATACGAGCAGTACTTC
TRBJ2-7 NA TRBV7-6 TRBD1 CASSLGGPGQGLHEQYF TGTGCCAGCAGCTTAGGGGGACCGGGACAGGGTCTCCACGAGCAGTACTTC
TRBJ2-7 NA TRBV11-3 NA CASSLMGAANEQYF TGTGCCAGCAGCTTAATGGGGGCTGCGAACGAGCAGTACTTC
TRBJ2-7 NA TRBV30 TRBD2 CAWCIAGGPYEQYF TGTGCCTGGTGTATAGCGGGGGGGCCTTACGAGCAGTACTTC
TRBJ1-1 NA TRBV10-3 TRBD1 CAISESGTGMYTEAFF TGTGCCATCAGTGAGTCCGGGACAGGGATGTACACTGAAGCTTTCTTT